This passage covers 20 T cell receptor beta chains from one sample sequenced in a study of blood T cell repertoires in COVID-19 (dated by TCRdb to between 2020 and 2021). Preparation of the library involved the immunoSEQ multiplex PCR assay. What TCRdb holds here is the immuneACCESS table cut down to in-frame rearrangements. Part of the clones is not present; checked against another copy, under half of the missing clones reflect an unresolved V gene, and the others are unexplained. This sample comprises 150,000 to 200,000 clones, just over 85% of them detected only once. Roughly 8.2% of the sample lies in the top ten. Sequenced sample: peripheral blood. All receptors derive from a man aged 55 to 70 with acute or convalescent COVID-19.

The CDR3 sequence is CATTPGSGTYEQYF. For the CDR3, the DNA is TGTGCCACCACCCCGGGAAGCGGGACATACGAGCAGTACTTC. The chain uses TRBV15 and TRBJ2-7; D might be TRBD2 (7 bases). V was pared by 7 bases and J by 4 bases, with 17 bases between. This CDR3 has 14 residues. Germline values: CDR1 LNHNV, CDR2 YYDKDF (reference sequence).

The J gene is TRBJ2-3, the V gene TRBV28; 12 bases are a match to TRBD2. V was clipped by 6 bases and J by 5 bases; unmatched bases: 12. Germline-derived CDR1 and CDR2 are MDHEN and SYDVKM. The CDR3 loop spans 17 amino acids. The CDR3 nucleotides are TGTGCCAGCAGCCAGCCTAGCGGGAGGGCGCGTCTAGATACGCAGTATTTT. Its translation: CASSQPSGRARLDTQYF. The full variable domain, rest sourced from reference TRBV28 and TRBJ2-3, is DVKVTQSSRYLVKRTGEKVFLECVQDMDHENMFWYRQDPGLGLRLIYFSYDVKMKEKGDIPEGYSVSREKKERFSLILESASTNQTSMYLCASSQPSGRARLDTQYFGPGTRLTVL.

For the CDR3, the DNA is TGTGCCAGCTTTTCGACGGCTTCGGGACAGCCCCAGCATTTT. Translation gives CASFSTASGQPQHF. V gene TRBV6-5 combines with J gene TRBJ1-5; D not resolved. The germline V gene encodes CDR1 MNHEY and CDR2 SVGAGI. Trimming cost V 8 bases and J 7 bases, with 18 bases left between them. The CDR3 is made up of 14 amino acids.

The chain combines TRBV11-2 with TRBJ2-7, with TRBD2 matching over 10 bases. J gave up 5 bases and V 1 base, and 14 bases lay outside the gene matches. Looked up from germline, CDR1 is SGHAT and CDR2 is FQNNGV. CDR3 length: 18 amino acids. CDR3 sequence reads: CASSLVGFGAGGPHEQYF. CDR3 DNA: TGTGCCAGCAGCTTAGTTGGATTCGGAGCGGGAGGGCCTCACGAGCAGTACTTC.

V usage is TRBV10-1 and J usage is TRBJ2-1; D unresolved. Trimming shortened V by 0 bases and J by 0 bases, and 12 bases separated the two germline ends. This CDR3 has 17 amino acids. Germline CDR1 and CDR2: WNHNN and SYGVQD (reference sequence). The CDR3 nucleotides read TGCGCCAGCAGTGAGTCCAGGCAACAGAGCTCCTACAATGAGCAGTTCTTC. As protein: CASSESRQQSSYNEQFF.

The chain recombines TRBV3-1 (or the pseudogene TRBV3-2) with TRBJ1-1; D gene ambiguous. This CDR3 spans 14 amino acids. Trimming left V 4 bases short and J 0 bases short, with 9 bases between. The germline CDR1 and CDR2 sequences are LGHDT and YNNKEL (reference sequence). CDR3 nucleotides: TGTGCCAGCAGCCCCCGGACTGTGAACACTGAAGCTTTCTTT. Its translation is CASSPRTVNTEAFF.

V gene TRBV29-1 combines with J gene TRBJ2-3; TRBD2 matches 9 bases. Trimming removed 4 bases from V and 4 bases from J; junction bases left unmatched: 6. The V gene's germline CDR1 is SQVTM and CDR2 ANQGSEA. The CDR3 sequence is 14 residues long. The CDR3 loop reads CSVAAGGPADTQYF. The CDR3 DNA reads as TGCAGCGTTGCTGCGGGAGGGCCCGCAGATACGCAGTATTTT.

The V gene is TRBV9, the J gene TRBJ2-1; the D gene is possibly TRBD1 (6 bases). The CDR3 is 15 residues long. The germline V gene has CDR1 SGDLS and CDR2 YYNGEE. Trimming pared 4 bases from V and 7 bases from J, leaving 18 bases between. CDR3 sequence reads: CASSIRDTQGNEQFF. The CDR3 DNA reads TGTGCCAGCAGCATCCGGGACACCCAGGGGAATGAGCAGTTCTTC.

The chain carries TRBV6-1 and TRBJ1-5, with a weak D call TRBD1 (6 bases). The CDR3 runs 16 residues. V was cut by 1 base and J by 7 bases, with 17 bases left in between. Germline values: CDR1 MNHNS, CDR2 SASEGT. CDR3 sequence (DNA): TGTGCCAGCAGTGAAGGAACTCTGGGGGCTAACCAGCCCCAGCATTTT. Its translation: CASSEGTLGANQPQHF.

In DNA, the CDR3 is TGTGCCATTTCGGCGGGGGGAGCCTACAATGAGCAGTTCTTC. Encoded protein: CAISAGGAYNEQFF. This chain joins TRBV27 and TRBJ2-1; TRBD2 agrees at 8 bases. The CDR3 sequence is 14 residues long. The trim removed 10 bases at V and 2 bases at J, leaving 7 bases unmatched. Germline CDR1 and CDR2: MNHEY and SMNVEV (reference sequence).

The chain combines TRBV12-5 with TRBJ1-3, with D perhaps TRBD1 (5 bases). The CDR3 extends over 13 amino acids. V lost 1 base, J lost 4 bases, and 5 bases lay in between. CDR1 is LGHNT, CDR2 FRNRAP, per germline. The CDR3 region is CASGLGTGNTIYF. In DNA form, the CDR3 reads TGTGCTAGTGGTTTGGGGACAGGAAACACCATATATTTT. Based on the CDR3 plus reference TRBV12-5 and TRBJ1-3, the full variable domain is DARVTQTPRHKVTEMGQEVTMRCQPILGHNTVFWYRQTMMQGLELLAYFRNRAPLDDSGMPKDRFSAEMPDATLATLKIQPSEPRDSAVYFCASGLGTGNTIYFGEGSWLTVV.

The chain combines TRBV18 with TRBJ2-5; TRBD2 is a possible D gene (6 bases). Per the germline V gene, CDR1 is KGHSH and CDR2 is LQKENI. The V end was cut by 3 bases, the J end by 5 bases, with 25 bases between. The CDR3 runs 18 residues. DNA of the CDR3: TGTGCCAGCTCACCCCCGTGGGAGCGGGCTCGTAGGTTGGAGACCCAGTACTTC. Protein: CASSPPWERARRLETQYF. Complete variable domain (other parts from reference TRBV18 and TRBJ2-5): NAGVMQNPRHLVRRRGQEARLRCSPMKGHSHVYWYRQLPEEGLKFMVYLQKENIIDESGMPKERFSAEFPKEGPSILRIQQVVRGDSAAYFCASSPPWERARRLETQYFGPGTRLLVL.

The chain couples TRBV10-3 to TRBJ1-2, with 9 bases matching TRBD1. Germline lookup yields CDR1 ENHRY and CDR2 SYGVKD. The length of the CDR3 is 16 residues. V lost 6 bases and J lost 4; bases outside the gene matches: 12. CDR3 loop: CAIRAGQGMGFYGYTF. CDR3 coding DNA: TGTGCCATCAGGGCGGGACAGGGCATGGGCTTCTATGGCTACACCTTC.

This chain connects TRBV5-6 to TRBJ2-7, with D perhaps TRBD1 (5 bases). Germline lookup yields CDR1 SGHDT and CDR2 YYEEEE. V was clipped by 8 bases and J by 0 bases, with 12 bases between them. CDR3 size: 13 residues. The CDR3 DNA sequence: TGTGCCAGTACAAGACAGAACTCCTACGAGCAGTACTTC. Its translation: CASTRQNSYEQYF.

The chain is built from TRBV5-5 and TRBJ1-2; a weak D match, TRBD1 (5 bases). The CDR3 has 13 amino acids. Germline CDR1 is SGHKS and CDR2 is YYEKEE (reference sequence). Trimming shortened V by 4 bases and J by 4 bases, and 11 bases separated the two germline ends. As DNA, the CDR3 is TGTGCCAGCAGCCTCGCGACAGTCTATGGCTACACCTTC. This encodes CASSLATVYGYTF.

The chain recombines TRBV5-1 with TRBJ2-7; 8 positions match TRBD2. The length of the CDR3 is 15 residues. With 5 bases clipped from V and 4 bases from J, the junction kept 11 bases outside the gene matches. Looked up from germline, CDR1 is SGHRS and CDR2 is YFSETQ. The CDR3: CASSYREGVEYEQYF. For the CDR3, the DNA is TGCGCCAGCAGTTATCGGGAGGGCGTAGAGTACGAGCAGTACTTC. The full variable domain, completed using reference TRBV5-1 and TRBJ2-7, is KAGVTQTPRYLIKTRGQQVTLSCSPISGHRSVSWYQQTPGQGLQFLFEYFSETQRNKGNFPGRFSGRQFSNSRSEMNVSTLELGDSALYLCASSYREGVEYEQYFGPGTRLTVT.

The CDR3 loop reads CASSPPTGNTGELFF. The DNA for the CDR3 is TGTGCCAGCTCACCACCGACGGGGAACACCGGGGAGCTGTTTTTT. The chain combines TRBV18 with TRBJ2-2; no reliable D call. The CDR3 is 15 amino acids. V was pared by 0 bases and J by 1 base, with 6 bases between. Germline CDR1 KGHSH, CDR2 LQKENI.

The chain links TRBV19 to TRBJ1-1, with 8 bases fitting TRBD1. Germline values: CDR1 LNHDA, CDR2 SQIVND (reference sequence). This CDR3 has 16 residues. Germline trimming cut 4 bases from V and 8 bases from J; bases unmatched to any gene: 15. CDR3 coding DNA: TGTGCCAGTAGTAAGGGGCAGGGGGCGCTCCGGTCGGAAGCTTTCTTT. Its translation is CASSKGQGALRSEAFF.

This sequence joins TRBV3-1 (or the pseudogene TRBV3-2) and TRBJ2-7; D call uncertain. The CDR3 runs 14 residues. Germline CDR1 reads LGHDT; CDR2 reads YNNKEL (reference sequence). V was cut by 1 base and J by 0 bases, with 7 bases left in between. Written as DNA, the CDR3 is TGTGCCAGCAGCCAAGCCCCCCTCTCCTACGAGCAGTACTTC. The encoded protein is CASSQAPLSYEQYF.

The chain is built from TRBV19 and TRBJ1-1; D unresolved. CDR3 size: 14 residues. Per the germline V gene, CDR1 is LNHDA and CDR2 is SQIVND (reference sequence). Trimming cost V 6 bases and J 5 bases, with 16 bases left between them. DNA of the CDR3: TGTGCCAGTAGGATTAGAGGGAGGGAGACTGAAGCTTTCTTT. This sequence encodes CASRIRGRETEAFF.